This T cell receptor (beta chain) is from a study of blood T cells in healthy people across ages. General observations from the study: Estimates drawn from one million T cells were deemed to understate diversity. Per million T cells, TCR beta diversity dropped roughly linearly as age increased.

Through a sample-barcoded 5' primer and a J-beta primer mix, a second PCR was run for roughly 6 to 11 cycles. Every molecule of cDNA carried a tag from a template-switch adaptor with 12 random nucleotides. Each sample provided no less than 3 million CDR3-containing paired-end reads. TCRdb fed the 5' RACE reads into MiXCR, producing one record per CDR3 protein. The repertoire has some 550,000 distinct CDR3 sequences, about 45% of them found once; the top ten carry approximately 25%. This clonotype was observed a few times. The antigen is not known. There are 14 residues in the CDR3. V lost 1 base to trimming and J lost 4 bases, with 10 bases between them. From germline, CDR1 is SGHTA and CDR2 FQGNSA.

This sequence was found in a man older than 75 in good health. The J gene is TRBJ1-1, the V gene TRBV7-2; maybe TRBD1 (5 bases). The sequenced sample was blood. The CDR3 region is CASSLGRGGTEAFF. The CDR3 DNA reads TGTGCCAGCAGCTTAGGGAGGGGAGGCACTGAAGCTTTCTTT.